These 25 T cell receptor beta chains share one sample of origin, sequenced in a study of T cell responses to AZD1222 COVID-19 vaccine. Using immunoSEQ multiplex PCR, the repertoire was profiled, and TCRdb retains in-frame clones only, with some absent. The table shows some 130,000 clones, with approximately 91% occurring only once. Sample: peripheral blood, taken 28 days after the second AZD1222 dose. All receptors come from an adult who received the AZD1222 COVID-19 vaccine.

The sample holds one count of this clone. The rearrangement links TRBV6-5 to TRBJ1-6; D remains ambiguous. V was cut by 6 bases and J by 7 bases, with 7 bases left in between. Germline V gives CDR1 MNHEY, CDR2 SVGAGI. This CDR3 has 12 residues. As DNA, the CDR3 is TGTGCCAGCAGCAATATAAATTCACCCCTCCACTTT. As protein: CASSNINSPLHF.

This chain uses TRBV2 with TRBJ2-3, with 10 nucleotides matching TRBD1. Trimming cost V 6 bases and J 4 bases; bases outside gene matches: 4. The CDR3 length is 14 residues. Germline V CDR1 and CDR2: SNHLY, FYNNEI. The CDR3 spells CASRDRGSADTQYF. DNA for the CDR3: TGTGCCAGCAGGGACAGGGGGAGCGCAGATACGCAGTATTTT.

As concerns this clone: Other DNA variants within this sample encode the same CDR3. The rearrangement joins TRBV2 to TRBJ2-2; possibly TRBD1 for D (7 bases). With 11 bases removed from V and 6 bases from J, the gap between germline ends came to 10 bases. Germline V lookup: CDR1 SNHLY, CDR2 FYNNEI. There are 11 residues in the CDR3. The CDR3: CARRGPGELFF. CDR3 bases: TGTGCCCGGAGGGGGCCCGGGGAGCTGTTTTTT.

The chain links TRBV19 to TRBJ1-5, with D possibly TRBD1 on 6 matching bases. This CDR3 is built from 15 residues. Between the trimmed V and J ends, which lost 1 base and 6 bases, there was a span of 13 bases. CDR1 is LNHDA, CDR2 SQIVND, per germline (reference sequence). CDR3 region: CASSIGVGGRQPQHF. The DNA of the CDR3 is TGTGCCAGTAGTATAGGGGTAGGGGGGCGTCAGCCCCAGCATTTT. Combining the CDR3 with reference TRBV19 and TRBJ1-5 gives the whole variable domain DGGITQSPKYLFRKEGQNVTLSCEQNLNHDAMYWYRQDPGQGLRLIYYSQIVNDFQKGDIAEGYSVSREKKESFPLTVTSAQKNPTAFYLCASSIGVGGRQPQHFGDGTRLSIL.

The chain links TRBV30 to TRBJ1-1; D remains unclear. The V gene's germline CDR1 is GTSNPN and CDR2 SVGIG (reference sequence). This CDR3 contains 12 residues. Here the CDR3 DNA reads TGTGGCGGAGGACGAAAGGAGACTGAAGCTTTCTTT. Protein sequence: CGGGRKETEAFF.

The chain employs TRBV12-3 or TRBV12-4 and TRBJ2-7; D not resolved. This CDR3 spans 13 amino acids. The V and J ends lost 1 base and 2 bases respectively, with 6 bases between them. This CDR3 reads CASSLVAPYEQYF. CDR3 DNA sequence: TGTGCCAGCAGTTTAGTCGCCCCCTACGAGCAGTACTTC.

This CDR3 reads CASSTGTASRDRYF. CDR3 DNA sequence: TGTGCCAGCAGTACCGGGACAGCGAGCCGCGATCGGTACTTC. The chain carries TRBV28 and TRBJ2-7; 7 positions agree with TRBD1. V shed 5 bases and J 12 bases; nucleotides not matched to a gene: 16. This CDR3 has 14 residues. In germline, CDR1 is MDHEN, CDR2 SYDVKM.

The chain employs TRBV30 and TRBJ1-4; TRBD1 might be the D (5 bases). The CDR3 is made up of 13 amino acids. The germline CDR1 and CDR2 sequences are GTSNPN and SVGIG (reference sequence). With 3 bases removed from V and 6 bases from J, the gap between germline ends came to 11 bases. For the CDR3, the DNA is TGTGCCTGGAGGGGGGGAATCTATGAAAAACTGTTTTTT. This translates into CAWRGGIYEKLFF.

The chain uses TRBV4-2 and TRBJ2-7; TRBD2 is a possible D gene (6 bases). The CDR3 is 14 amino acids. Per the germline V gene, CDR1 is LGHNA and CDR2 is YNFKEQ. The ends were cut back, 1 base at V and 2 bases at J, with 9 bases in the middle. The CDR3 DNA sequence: TGTGCCAGCAGCCAAGCACTAGCAACCTACGAGCAGTACTTC. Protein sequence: CASSQALATYEQYF.

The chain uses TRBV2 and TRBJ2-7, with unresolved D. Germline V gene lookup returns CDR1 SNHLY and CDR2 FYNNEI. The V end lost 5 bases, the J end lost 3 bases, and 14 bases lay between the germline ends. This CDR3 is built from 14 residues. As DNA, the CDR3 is TGTGCCAGCAGTTCGGACCGATTAGGCTACGAGCAGTACTTC. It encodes CASSSDRLGYEQYF.

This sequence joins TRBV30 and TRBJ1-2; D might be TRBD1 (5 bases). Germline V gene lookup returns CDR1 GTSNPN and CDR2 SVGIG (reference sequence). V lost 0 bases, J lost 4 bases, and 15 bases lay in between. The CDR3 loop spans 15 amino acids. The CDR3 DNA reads TGTGCCTGGAGTGTTGGAGGGGCGCCGGGCTATGGCTACACCTTC. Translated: CAWSVGGAPGYGYTF.

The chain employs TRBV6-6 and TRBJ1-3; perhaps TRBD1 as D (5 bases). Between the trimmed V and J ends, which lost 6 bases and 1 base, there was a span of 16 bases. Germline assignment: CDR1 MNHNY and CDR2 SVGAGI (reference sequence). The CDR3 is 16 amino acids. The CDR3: CASSLLLGGSGNTIYF. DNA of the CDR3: TGTGCCAGCAGCCTCCTCCTCGGGGGTTCTGGAAACACCATATATTTT.

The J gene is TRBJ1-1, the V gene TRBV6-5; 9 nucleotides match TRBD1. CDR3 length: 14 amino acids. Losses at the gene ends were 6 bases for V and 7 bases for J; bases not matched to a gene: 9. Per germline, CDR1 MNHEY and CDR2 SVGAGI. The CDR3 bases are TGTGCCAGCAGAGGCGACACAGGGGGCCGTGAAGCTTTCTTT. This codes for CASRGDTGGREAFF.

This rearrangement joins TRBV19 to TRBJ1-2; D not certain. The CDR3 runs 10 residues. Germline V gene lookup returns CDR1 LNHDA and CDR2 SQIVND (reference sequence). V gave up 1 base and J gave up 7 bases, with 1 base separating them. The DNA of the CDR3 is TGTGCCAGTAGTATAGGTGGCTACACCTTC. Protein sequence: CASSIGGYTF.

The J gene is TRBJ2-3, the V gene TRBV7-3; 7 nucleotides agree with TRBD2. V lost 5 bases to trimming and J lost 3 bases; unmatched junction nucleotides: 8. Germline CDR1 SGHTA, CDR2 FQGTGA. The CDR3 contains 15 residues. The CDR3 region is CASSAWGGSTDTQYF. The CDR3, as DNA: TGTGCCAGCAGCGCCTGGGGCGGGAGTACAGATACGCAGTATTTT.

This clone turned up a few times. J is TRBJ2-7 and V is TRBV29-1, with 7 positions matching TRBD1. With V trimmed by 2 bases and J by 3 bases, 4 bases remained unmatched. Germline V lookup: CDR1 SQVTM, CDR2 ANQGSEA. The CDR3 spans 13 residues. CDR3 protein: CSVEYRDSYEQYF. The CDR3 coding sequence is TGCAGCGTTGAATACCGGGACAGCTACGAGCAGTACTTC.

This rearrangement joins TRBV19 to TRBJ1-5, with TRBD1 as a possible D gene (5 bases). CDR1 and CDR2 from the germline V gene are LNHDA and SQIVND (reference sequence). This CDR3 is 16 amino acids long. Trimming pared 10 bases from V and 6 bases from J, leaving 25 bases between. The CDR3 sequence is CATKLQAGGGGQPQHF. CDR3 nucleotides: TGTGCCACCAAACTGCAAGCGGGGGGAGGCGGTCAGCCCCAGCATTTT. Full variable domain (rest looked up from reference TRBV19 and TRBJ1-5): DGGITQSPKYLFRKEGQNVTLSCEQNLNHDAMYWYRQDPGQGLRLIYYSQIVNDFQKGDIAEGYSVSREKKESFPLTVTSAQKNPTAFYLCATKLQAGGGGQPQHFGDGTRLSIL.

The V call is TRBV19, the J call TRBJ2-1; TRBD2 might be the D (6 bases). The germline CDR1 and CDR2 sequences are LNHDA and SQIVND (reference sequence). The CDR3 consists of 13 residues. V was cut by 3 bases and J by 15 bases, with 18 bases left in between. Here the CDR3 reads CASSIKSGTVRFF. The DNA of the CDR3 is TGTGCCAGTAGTATCAAATCCGGGACTGTTAGGTTCTTC.

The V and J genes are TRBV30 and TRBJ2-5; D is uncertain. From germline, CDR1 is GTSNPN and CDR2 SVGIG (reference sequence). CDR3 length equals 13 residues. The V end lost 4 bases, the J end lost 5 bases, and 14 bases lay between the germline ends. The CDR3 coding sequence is TGTGCCTGGAATCAGGCCTTGGGTGAGACCCAGTACTTC. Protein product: CAWNQALGETQYF.

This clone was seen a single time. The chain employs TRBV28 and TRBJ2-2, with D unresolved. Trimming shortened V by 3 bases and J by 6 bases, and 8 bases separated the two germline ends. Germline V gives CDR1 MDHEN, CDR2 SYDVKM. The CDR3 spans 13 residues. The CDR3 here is CASSFPVPGELFF. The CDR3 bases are TGTGCCAGCAGTTTCCCAGTTCCCGGGGAGCTGTTTTTT.

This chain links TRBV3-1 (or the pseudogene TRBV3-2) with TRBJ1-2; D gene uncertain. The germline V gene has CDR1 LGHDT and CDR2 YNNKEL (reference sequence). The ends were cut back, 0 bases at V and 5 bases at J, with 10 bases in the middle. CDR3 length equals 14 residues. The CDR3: CASSQEAAVYGYTF. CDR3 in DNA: TGTGCCAGCAGCCAAGAAGCAGCCGTTTATGGCTACACCTTC.

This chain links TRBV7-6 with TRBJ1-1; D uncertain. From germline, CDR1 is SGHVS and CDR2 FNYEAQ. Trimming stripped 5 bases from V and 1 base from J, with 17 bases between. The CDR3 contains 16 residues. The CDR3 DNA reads TGTGCCAGCAGCCCTCCTCCCGCGGGCCGGAACACTGAAGCTTTCTTT. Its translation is CASSPPPAGRNTEAFF.

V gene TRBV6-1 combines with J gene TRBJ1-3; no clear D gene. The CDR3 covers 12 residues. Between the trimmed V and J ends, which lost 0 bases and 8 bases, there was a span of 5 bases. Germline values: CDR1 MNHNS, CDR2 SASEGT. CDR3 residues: CASSEALHTIYF. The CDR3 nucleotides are TGTGCCAGCAGTGAAGCATTACACACCATATATTTT.

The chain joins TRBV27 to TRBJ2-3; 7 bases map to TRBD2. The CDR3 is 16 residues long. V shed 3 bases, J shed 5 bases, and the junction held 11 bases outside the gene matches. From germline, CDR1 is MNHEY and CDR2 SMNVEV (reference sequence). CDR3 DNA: TGTGCCAGCAGTTTTTCGCGGGAGCCAAGAGGAGATACGCAGTATTTT. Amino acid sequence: CASSFSREPRGDTQYF.

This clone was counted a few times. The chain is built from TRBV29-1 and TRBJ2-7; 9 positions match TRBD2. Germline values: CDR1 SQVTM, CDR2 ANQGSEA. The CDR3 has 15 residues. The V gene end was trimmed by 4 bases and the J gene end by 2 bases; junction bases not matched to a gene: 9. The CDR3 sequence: CSVGIRLAEPYEQYF. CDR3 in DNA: TGCAGCGTTGGGATTCGACTAGCGGAGCCCTACGAGCAGTACTTC.